These 18 T cell receptor beta chains originate from one sample sequenced in a study of cytomegalovirus exposure and HLA in healthy donors. TCRdb's table, derived via immunoSEQ multiplex PCR, lists solely in-frame clones and lacks some. The repertoire holds approximately 200,000 clones, with roughly three quarters as singletons. Sequenced input: PBMCs. The receptor source for this set is a woman in her twenties or thirties in good health and CMV-seronegative.

The rearrangement uses TRBV6-6 and TRBJ2-7; D may be TRBD1 (6 bases). The V gene's germline CDR1 is MNHNY and CDR2 SVGAGI (reference sequence). The V and J ends lost 5 bases and 4 bases respectively, with 18 bases between them. This CDR3 comprises 15 residues. The CDR3 region is CASSPGHFPLYEQYF. In DNA, the CDR3 is TGTGCCAGCAGTCCGGGACATTTCCCACTGTACGAGCAGTACTTC.

V usage is TRBV29-1 and J usage is TRBJ1-1; D perhaps matches TRBD1 (6 bases). Per the germline V gene, CDR1 is SQVTM and CDR2 is ANQGSEA. The CDR3 runs 15 residues. V was cut by 3 bases and J by 7 bases, with 21 bases left in between. CDR3 amino acids: CSVDFIQQGMGEAFF. The CDR3 region has the DNA TGCAGCGTTGACTTTATTCAACAGGGAATGGGTGAAGCTTTCTTT.

V gene TRBV27 combines with J gene TRBJ1-1; no firm D call. This CDR3 region has 15 residues. V dropped 6 bases and J dropped 1 base, with 15 bases sitting between them. The germline gives CDR1 MNHEY, CDR2 SMNVEV (reference sequence). This chain's CDR3 is CASSQNRRQNTEAFF. In DNA, the CDR3 is TGTGCCAGCAGCCAAAACCGCCGACAGAACACTGAAGCTTTCTTT.

This clone turned up a few times. V usage is TRBV9 and J usage is TRBJ2-1, with TRBD2 identical over 7 bases. The CDR3 covers 16 residues. CDR1 is SGDLS, CDR2 YYNGEE, per germline. The junction had 6 bases not matched to a gene; V was cut back by 2 bases and J by 1 base. The CDR3 reads CASSVEAGLSYNEQFF. CDR3 DNA: TGTGCCAGCAGCGTGGAAGCGGGACTATCCTACAATGAGCAGTTCTTC.

The sample holds one count of this clone. This rearrangement joins TRBV5-1 to TRBJ2-5; a weak D match, TRBD1 (6 bases). Germline CDR1 and CDR2: SGHRS and YFSETQ. Deletions cut 3 bases from V and 2 bases from J, with 14 bases between. The CDR3 has 15 amino acids. CDR3 sequence reads: CASSSPGTKQETQYF. For the CDR3, the DNA is TGCGCCAGCAGCTCTCCCGGGACAAAACAAGAGACCCAGTACTTC.

This chain links TRBV2 with TRBJ2-1; 10 bases fit TRBD2. V shed 4 bases and J 0 bases; nucleotides not matched to a gene: 9. The CDR3 runs to 18 residues. CDR1 is SNHLY and CDR2 is FYNNEI in the germline V gene. This CDR3 reads CASSVPTSGYRSYNEQFF. The CDR3 bases are TGTGCCAGCAGTGTACCGACTAGCGGGTATCGCTCCTACAATGAGCAGTTCTTC.

This sequence joins TRBV5-1 and TRBJ2-1, with TRBD1 matching over 8 bases. CDR3 length: 16 residues. V was pared by 4 bases and J by 0 bases, with 6 bases of the junction left unmatched. CDR1 and CDR2 (germline): SGHRS, YFSETQ. CDR3 amino acids: CASSRGQVSSYNEQFF. The CDR3 DNA sequence: TGCGCCAGCAGCAGGGGACAGGTCAGCTCCTACAATGAGCAGTTCTTC.

The gene calls are TRBV9 and TRBJ1-6; perhaps TRBD1 as D (5 bases). Deletions cut 6 bases from V and 9 bases from J, with 16 bases between. Germline lookup yields CDR1 SGDLS and CDR2 YYNGEE. CDR3 length: 14 amino acids. This CDR3 is CASTAGFDGSPLHF. The CDR3 DNA follows: TGTGCCAGCACCGCAGGGTTTGACGGTTCACCCCTCCACTTT. Based on the CDR3 plus reference TRBV9 and TRBJ1-6, the full variable domain is DSGVTQTPKHLITATGQRVTLRCSPRSGDLSVYWYQQSLDQGLQFLIQYYNGEERAKGNILERFSAQQFPDLHSELNLSSLELGDSALYFCASTAGFDGSPLHFGNGTRLTVT.

V is TRBV6-1 and J is TRBJ2-7, with 9 bases fitting TRBD2. J lost 4 bases, V lost 6 bases, and 1 base had no gene match. The CDR3 consists of 12 residues. In germline, CDR1 is MNHNS, CDR2 SASEGT. CDR3 coding DNA: TGTGCCAGCAGGGGACTAGCTTACGAGCAGTACTTC. This translates into CASRGLAYEQYF.

This sequence joins TRBV7-2 and TRBJ1-1; a possible D gene is TRBD1 (5 bases). V was shortened by 1 base and J by 7 bases, with 16 bases between the two germline ends. Germline V CDR1 and CDR2: SGHTA, FQGNSA. The CDR3 covers 15 residues. The CDR3 loop is CASSLVRGDKIEAFF. The CDR3 nucleotides read TGTGCCAGCAGCTTAGTAAGGGGCGATAAGATTGAAGCTTTCTTT.

The table lists this clone with a count of one. CDR3 in amino acids: CASSPGTANTEAFF. DNA of the CDR3: TGTGCCAGCAGCCCCGGGACAGCGAACACTGAAGCTTTCTTT. The chain carries TRBV21-1 and TRBJ1-1; the table's D call of TRBD1 was not tested on the DNA. TRBV21-1 is a pseudogene. This CDR3 comprises 14 residues.

V and J are TRBV28 and TRBJ2-1; D may be TRBD2 (6 bases). The CDR3 totals 15 residues. Trimming cost V 6 bases and J 6 bases, with 18 bases left between them. Germline assignment: CDR1 MDHEN and CDR2 SYDVKM. The CDR3 DNA is TGTGCCAGCAGGCTAACTAGCTTTTATTCCAATGAGCAGTTCTTC. It specifies CASRLTSFYSNEQFF.

This clone occurred a few times. This chain links TRBV27 with TRBJ2-7; the match to TRBD1 covers 7 bases. Trimming took 6 bases from V and 2 from J; bases not matched to a gene: 7. Germline values: CDR1 MNHEY, CDR2 SMNVEV (reference sequence). This CDR3 spans 14 amino acids. CDR3 coding DNA: TGTGCCAGCAGACCTCGGACAGGACCCTACGAGCAGTACTTC. Translating it yields CASRPRTGPYEQYF.

This clone was counted between two and nine times. The V and J genes are TRBV5-1 and TRBJ2-5; maybe TRBD1 (6 bases). Germline CDR1 reads SGHRS; CDR2 reads YFSETQ. This CDR3 has 14 amino acids. Between the trimmed V and J ends, which lost 4 bases and 2 bases, there was a span of 12 bases. In DNA form, the CDR3 reads TGCGCCAGCAGCAACCCAAGGGGGCAAGAGACCCAGTACTTC. Translated: CASSNPRGQETQYF.

V and J are TRBV4-1 and TRBJ1-2, with 8 bases fitting TRBD1. After removal of 5 bases from V and 2 bases from J, the junction contained 1 base not matched to a gene. CDR1 and CDR2 from the germline V gene are MGHRA and YSYEKL. This CDR3 region has 13 residues. The CDR3 spells CASSGQGNYGYTF. For the CDR3, the DNA is TGCGCCAGCAGCGGACAGGGCAACTATGGCTACACCTTC.

The V call is TRBV28, the J call TRBJ2-1; a possible D gene is TRBD1 (7 bases). The CDR3 contains 12 residues. Germline CDR1 is MDHEN and CDR2 is SYDVKM. Between the trimmed V and J ends, which lost 4 bases and 15 bases, there was a span of 16 bases. This chain's CDR3 is CASSSPGQGGFF. CDR3 in DNA: TGTGCCAGCAGTTCCCCCGGGCAGGGGGGGTTCTTC.

V gene TRBV27 combines with J gene TRBJ1-2, with a possible D match to TRBD1 (5 bases). CDR1 and CDR2 from the germline V gene are MNHEY and SMNVEV (reference sequence). V lost 6 bases to trimming and J lost 5 bases, with 13 bases between them. There are 13 residues in the CDR3. The CDR3 nucleotides are TGTGCCAGCAGCAAGGGGCCGAAATATGGCTACACCTTC. As protein: CASSKGPKYGYTF.

J is TRBJ2-1 and V is TRBV5-1; TRBD2 agrees at 7 bases. The CDR3 sequence is 16 residues long. CDR1 is SGHRS, CDR2 YFSETQ, per germline. The V segment lost 5 bases and the J segment 2 bases; nucleotides outside the gene matches: 10. CDR3 DNA: TGCGCCAGCAGACCCGGGACTACCCCTACCTACAATGAGCAGTTCTTC. This sequence encodes CASRPGTTPTYNEQFF.